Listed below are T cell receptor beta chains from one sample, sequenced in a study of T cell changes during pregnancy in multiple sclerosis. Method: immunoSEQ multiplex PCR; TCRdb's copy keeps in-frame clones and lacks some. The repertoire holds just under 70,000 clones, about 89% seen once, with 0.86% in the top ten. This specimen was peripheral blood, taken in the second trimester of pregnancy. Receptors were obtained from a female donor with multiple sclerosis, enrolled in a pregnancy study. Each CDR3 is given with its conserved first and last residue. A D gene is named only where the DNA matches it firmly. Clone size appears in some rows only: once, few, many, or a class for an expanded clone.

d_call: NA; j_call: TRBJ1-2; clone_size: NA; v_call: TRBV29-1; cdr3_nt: TGCAGCGTTGCGAACAGGGATGGTGGCTACACCTTC; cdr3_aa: CSVANRDGGYTF
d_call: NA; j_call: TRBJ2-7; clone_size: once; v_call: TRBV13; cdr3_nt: TGTGCCAGCAGCTTAGGCCGGGACGAGCAGTACTTC; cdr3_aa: CASSLGRDEQYF
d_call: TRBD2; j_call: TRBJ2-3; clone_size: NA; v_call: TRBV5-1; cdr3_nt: TGCGCCAGCAGCGCCGGGACTAGCGATTGGTCGGATACGCAGTATTTT; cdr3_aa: CASSAGTSDWSDTQYF
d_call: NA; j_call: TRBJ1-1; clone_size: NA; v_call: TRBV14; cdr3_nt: TGTGCCAGCAGCTGGGGGCGCGAAACTGAAGCTTTCTTT; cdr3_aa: CASSWGRETEAFF
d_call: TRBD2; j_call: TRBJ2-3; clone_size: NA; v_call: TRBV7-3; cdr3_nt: TGTGCCAGCAGCTTACCGGGACTAGCGGCCTCGACAGATACGCAGTATTTT; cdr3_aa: CASSLPGLAASTDTQYF
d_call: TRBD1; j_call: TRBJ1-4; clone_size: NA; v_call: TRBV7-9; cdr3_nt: TGTGCCAGCAGCCCGGGGACAGGACGCAAGAGTAATGAAAAACTGTTTTTT; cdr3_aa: CASSPGTGRKSNEKLFF
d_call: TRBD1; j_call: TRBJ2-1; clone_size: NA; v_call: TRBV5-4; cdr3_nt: TGTGCCAGCAGCTTTGGGGACCGGGACAGGTACAATGAGCAGTTCTTC; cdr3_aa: CASSFGDRDRYNEQFF
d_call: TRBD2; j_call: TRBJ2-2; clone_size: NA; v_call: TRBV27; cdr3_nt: TGTGCCAGCAGTCTCTGGACTAGCGGGGGGGCGGGTACCGGGGAGCTGTTTTTT; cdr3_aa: CASSLWTSGGAGTGELFF
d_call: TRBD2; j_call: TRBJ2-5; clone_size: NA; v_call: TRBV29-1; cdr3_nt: TGCAGCGCTACTGGACTAGCGCAAGAGACCCAGTACTTC; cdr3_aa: CSATGLAQETQYF
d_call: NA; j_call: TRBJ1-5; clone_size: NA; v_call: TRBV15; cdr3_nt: TGTGCCACCAGCAGAGCCGGTGTAAATAGCAATCAGCCCCAGCATTTT; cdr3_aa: CATSRAGVNSNQPQHF